This TCR beta chain originates from a study of OX40 agonist ivuxolimab in advanced cancers. Study details: The diagnoses of dose-escalation patients were hepatocellular carcinoma, melanoma, renal cell or head and neck cancer.

The data were produced by immunoSEQ multiplex PCR, yet TCRdb's version contains in-frame clones alone and is incomplete. The sample yields tens of thousands of clones, about 93% seen once. Details on this clone: What it binds is not known.

This CDR3 is built from 13 residues. V gave up 6 bases and J gave up 1 base, with 10 bases separating them. Per germline, CDR1 MNHEY and CDR2 SMNVEV (reference sequence). Study results and caveats: CD4+ and CD8+ T cells in blood underwent clonal expansion by week 6 at 0.1 to 3.0 mg/kg. Some of the lowest clonal expansion was seen in partial responders at 0.1-3.0 mg/kg. Expanded clones belonging to CD8+ T cells outnumbered, on average, those of CD4+.

The receptor was isolated from an adult with an advanced solid tumor such as melanoma, head and neck, liver or kidney cancer. The chain links TRBV27 to TRBJ2-7; no definite D call. Sequences were derived from CD4+ or CD8+ T cells sorted from blood, sampled in a trial of the OX40 agonist ivuxolimab. CDR3 sequence: CASSPFGSYEQYF. The CDR3 DNA reads as TGTGCCAGCAGCCCCTTTGGGTCCTACGAGCAGTACTTC.